Here is one TCR beta chain with its context. Sequenced by immunoSEQ multiplex PCR; TCRdb stores in-frame clones only, minus some. The sample has approximately 90,000 clones, over 80% seen once. These data belong to a study of control samples from healthy donors and cancer patients. CDR1 and CDR2 from the germline V gene are SNHLY and FYNNEI. The CDR3 loop spans 13 amino acids. With 8 bases removed from V and 2 bases from J, the gap between germline ends came to 12 bases. Sequenced material: blood. V gene TRBV2 combines with J gene TRBJ2-5, with TRBD1 as a possible D gene (6 bases). This receptor was obtained from a man between 25 and 39 years old in good health. In DNA form, the CDR3 reads TGTGCCAGCGGGGGACAACGGCAAGAGACCCAGTACTTC. Translation gives CASGGQRQETQYF.